This T cell receptor (beta chain) emerged from a study of blood T cells in healthy people across ages. The germline CDR1 and CDR2 sequences are SEHNR and FQNEAQ (reference sequence). V lost 3 bases, J lost 0 bases, and 12 bases lay in between. The CDR3 covers 15 residues. The study recruited healthy Caucasian donors from Russia who were aged about 6 to 95. A second about 7 to 12 cycle PCR used barcoded and J-beta primers. TCRdb re-called the 5' RACE reads with MiXCR, one entry per CDR3 protein. The sample yields hundreds of thousands of distinct CDR3 sequences, 58% seen once. The specimen sequenced was blood. The rearrangement links TRBV7-9 to TRBJ2-7; D is possibly TRBD1 (6 bases). This TCR was sampled from a man younger than 45 in good health. The CDR3 region is CASSFKGQNSYEQYF. For the CDR3, the DNA is TGTGCCAGCAGCTTCAAAGGACAGAACTCCTACGAGCAGTACTTC.